The 14 T cell receptor beta chains reported below all come from one sample, sequenced in a study of OX40 agonist ivuxolimab in advanced cancers. Method: immunoSEQ multiplex PCR; TCRdb's copy keeps in-frame clones and lacks some. The table shows under 70,000 clones, with roughly 86% occurring only once. This sample comprised CD4+ or CD8+ T cells sorted from blood, obtained in a trial of the OX40 agonist ivuxolimab. These receptor sequences come from an adult with an advanced solid tumor such as melanoma, head and neck, liver or kidney cancer.

The J gene is TRBJ1-1, the V gene TRBV4-3, with 8 bases identical to TRBD1. J gave up 5 bases and V 4 bases, and 15 bases lay outside the gene matches. There are 17 residues in the CDR3. From germline, CDR1 is LGHNA and CDR2 YSLEER. This CDR3 is CASSRSTGGVKRTEAFF. As DNA, the CDR3 is TGCGCCAGCAGCCGTTCCACAGGGGGGGTAAAGAGGACTGAAGCTTTCTTT.

The genes are TRBV18 and TRBJ2-2; 10 bases align to TRBD1. Germline assignment: CDR1 KGHSH and CDR2 LQKENI. V gave up 3 bases and J gave up 6 bases; unmatched junction bases: 1. The CDR3 length is 14 residues. CDR3 loop: CASSPDRGPGELFF. The CDR3 DNA follows: TGTGCCAGCTCACCCGACAGGGGGCCCGGGGAGCTGTTTTTT.

The chain couples TRBV7-2 to TRBJ2-2; tentatively, D is TRBD1 (6 bases). The CDR3 runs to 15 residues. V lost 2 bases, J lost 2 bases, and 9 bases lay in between. Germline V gene data show CDR1 as SGHTA and CDR2 as FQGNSA. CDR3 DNA: TGTGCCAGCAGCTTACTACAGGGTAACACCGGGGAGCTGTTTTTT. Residues: CASSLLQGNTGELFF.

The CDR3 sequence is CASSTRTSWTSGSSSYEQYF. Here the CDR3 DNA reads TGTGCCAGCAGTACACGGACGAGTTGGACTAGCGGGAGTAGCTCCTACGAGCAGTACTTC. The chain has TRBV28 and TRBJ2-7, with 13 bases lining up with TRBD2. Germline CDR1 and CDR2: MDHEN and SYDVKM. V lost 5 bases to trimming and J lost 0 bases; unmatched junction nucleotides: 16. The CDR3 is 20 residues long.

In regard to this clone: Relative to the germline gene, one junction end is altered; a read error may explain this. The chain carries TRBV7-7 and TRBJ2-5, with D maybe TRBD2 (7 bases). Germline V gene lookup returns CDR1 SSHAT and CDR2 FNYEAQ (reference sequence). The CDR3 runs to 14 residues. CDR3 nucleotides: TGTGCTAGCAGCTCTCCCGGGGGGCTAGGGACCCAGTACTTC. Its protein is CASSSPGGLGTQYF. The full variable domain, completed using reference TRBV7-7 and TRBJ2-5, is GAGVSQSPRYKVTKRGQDVTLRCDPISSHATLYWYQQALGQGPEFLTYFNYEAQPDKSGLPSDRFSAERPEGSISTLTIQRTEQRDSAMYRCASSSPGGLGTQYFGPGTRLLVL.

The CDR3 region has the DNA TGTGCCAGCAGCTTACAGGGTCAGGGGGTTGTAAAACTGTTTTTT. Translation: CASSLQGQGVVKLFF. The V gene is TRBV7-8, the J gene TRBJ1-4, with TRBD1 identical over 7 bases. The CDR3 contains 15 residues. The germline V gene has CDR1 SGHVS and CDR2 FQNEAQ. Trimming removed 2 bases from V and 10 bases from J; junction bases left unmatched: 10.

This clone has a handful of counts. This chain joins TRBV14 and TRBJ1-2, with a weak D call TRBD1 (6 bases). V was clipped by 2 bases and J by 1 base, with 8 bases between them. CDR3 length: 14 amino acids. Germline CDR1 SGHDN, CDR2 FVKESK. The chain's CDR3 is CASSQNRDNYGYTF. The CDR3 nucleotides are TGTGCCAGCAGCCAAAACAGGGATAACTATGGCTACACCTTC. Supplemented by reference TRBV14 and TRBJ1-2, the full variable domain reads EAGVTQFPSHSVIEKGQTVTLRCDPISGHDNLYWYRRVMGKEIKFLLHFVKESKQDESGMPNNRFLAERTGGTYSTLKVQPAELEDSGVYFCASSQNRDNYGYTFGSGTRLTVV.

The CDR3 DNA is TGCAGCGTTTCCCGAGCGGGGAACACCGGGGAGCTGTTTTTT. Its translation is CSVSRAGNTGELFF. This chain connects TRBV29-1 to TRBJ2-2; the D gene is possibly TRBD2 (6 bases). Germline V gene data show CDR1 as SQVTM and CDR2 as ANQGSEA. This CDR3 has 14 residues. V was pared by 5 bases and J by 1 base, with 11 bases between.

V and J are TRBV6-1 and TRBJ2-1; D could derive from TRBD1 or TRBD2 (5 bases each). The CDR3 loop spans 13 amino acids. Trimming left V 2 bases short and J 6 bases short, with 8 bases between. Germline V gene sequence: CDR1 MNHNS, CDR2 SASEGT. CDR3 nucleotide sequence: TGTGCCAGCAGTGAACTAGGGACCAATGAGCAGTTCTTC. This sequence encodes CASSELGTNEQFF.

The CDR3: CASSHPPRANEQFF. The CDR3 DNA sequence: TGTGCCAGCAGTCACCCCCCCAGAGCGAATGAGCAGTTCTTC. The chain carries TRBV28 and TRBJ2-1; no clear D gene. The CDR3 spans 14 residues. Germline V CDR1 and CDR2: MDHEN, SYDVKM. Trimming stripped 5 bases from V and 7 bases from J, with 15 bases between.

This clone was detected only once. This chain uses TRBV18 with TRBJ2-1; 14 nucleotides match TRBD2. The CDR3 has 17 amino acids. Germline CDR1 and CDR2: KGHSH and LQKENI. Trimming cost V 5 bases and J 7 bases; bases outside gene matches: 10. The CDR3 DNA sequence: TGTGCCAGCTCAGCACTGGGGGGGACTAGCGGGAGAAATGAGCAGTTCTTC. This encodes CASSALGGTSGRNEQFF. Supplemented by reference TRBV18 and TRBJ2-1, the full variable domain reads NAGVMQNPRHLVRRRGQEARLRCSPMKGHSHVYWYRQLPEEGLKFMVYLQKENIIDESGMPKERFSAEFPKEGPSILRIQQVVRGDSAAYFCASSALGGTSGRNEQFFGPGTRLTVL.

This clone appeared a single time. As DNA, the CDR3 is TGTGCCAGCAGTTACTCGATTCGTAGGGCCCAAGAGACCCAGTACTTC. This encodes CASSYSIRRAQETQYF. J is TRBJ2-5 and V is TRBV6-5; no reliable D call. Looked up from germline, CDR1 is MNHEY and CDR2 is SVGAGI. This CDR3 has 16 amino acids. Trimming left V 0 bases short and J 1 base short, with 12 bases between.

This chain connects TRBV4-1 to TRBJ2-7, with D tentatively TRBD2 (6 bases). V lost 0 bases and J lost 3, with 12 bases in between. The CDR3 consists of 15 residues. Germline CDR1 and CDR2: MGHRA and YSYEKL. The CDR3 DNA follows: TGCGCCAGCAGCCAAGATCCCACTAGCCGCTACGAGCAGTACTTC. It encodes CASSQDPTSRYEQYF.

This clone was detected a few times. The chain uses TRBV19 and TRBJ1-5; 9 nucleotides align to TRBD1. The CDR3 contains 14 residues. Unmatched junction bases numbered 4, after V lost 6 bases and J lost 4 bases. From germline, CDR1 is LNHDA and CDR2 SQIVND (reference sequence). For the CDR3, the DNA is TGTGCCAGTAGAACGGGACAGGGAAATCAGCCCCAGCATTTT. Protein sequence: CASRTGQGNQPQHF.